A selection of T cell receptor beta chains follows, all from one sample in a study of Ad26.COV2.S vaccination and SARS-CoV-2 variants. The table came from immunoSEQ multiplex PCR; TCRdb's copy has only in-frame clones and leaves some out. The data contain about 350,000 clones, about nine tenths of them seen just once; the ten biggest clones take up roughly 3.2%. Sequenced here: peripheral blood, sampled in a trial of Ad26.COV2.S vaccine versus placebo. These receptor sequences come from a person aged 18-65 years who received the Ad26.COV2.S COVID-19 vaccine or a placebo. Each CDR3 is given with its conserved first and last residue. The D gene is left open where the match is weak. Clone size appears in some rows only: once, few, many, or a class for an expanded clone.

v_gene: TRBV10-3; j_gene: TRBJ2-1; abundance: NA; d_gene: NA; CDR3nt: TGTGCCATCAGCCAGGACAGCTACAATGAGCAGTTCTTC; CDR3aa: CAISQDSYNEQFF
v_gene: TRBV7-3; j_gene: TRBJ2-3; abundance: NA; d_gene: TRBD1; CDR3nt: TGTGCCAGCAGCACCGGACAGGGAACAGATACGCAGTATTTT; CDR3aa: CASSTGQGTDTQYF
v_gene: TRBV6-1; j_gene: TRBJ1-5; abundance: NA; d_gene: NA; CDR3nt: TGTGCCAGCAGTGAAGGGGGCGGCAATCAGCCCCAGCATTTT; CDR3aa: CASSEGGGNQPQHF
v_gene: TRBV19; j_gene: TRBJ2-7; abundance: NA; d_gene: NA; CDR3nt: TGTGCCAGTAGGCAAATTTACGAGCAGTACTTC; CDR3aa: CASRQIYEQYF
v_gene: TRBV6-5; j_gene: TRBJ1-6; abundance: NA; d_gene: NA; CDR3nt: TGTGCCAGCACCGGAAATAATTCACCCCTCCACTTT; CDR3aa: CASTGNNSPLHF
v_gene: TRBV11-3; j_gene: TRBJ2-1; abundance: few; d_gene: TRBD1; CDR3nt: TGTGCCAGCAGCTCGCGGGACAGGGGCTCCTACAATGAGCAGTTCTTC; CDR3aa: CASSSRDRGSYNEQFF
v_gene: TRBV7-6; j_gene: TRBJ1-1; abundance: once; d_gene: NA; CDR3nt: TGTGCCAGCAGCGCCGGGGGGAACACTGAAGCTTTCTTT; CDR3aa: CASSAGGNTEAFF
v_gene: TRBV14; j_gene: TRBJ2-3; abundance: NA; d_gene: TRBD2; CDR3nt: TGTGCCAGCAGCCCCTGGGGAGCGGGGGTTACAGATACGCAGTATTTT; CDR3aa: CASSPWGAGVTDTQYF
v_gene: TRBV5-4; j_gene: TRBJ1-6; abundance: NA; d_gene: NA; CDR3nt: TGTGCCAGCAGCTTAGACAGTTTTTCACCCCTCCACTTT; CDR3aa: CASSLDSFSPLHF
v_gene: TRBV27; j_gene: TRBJ1-2; abundance: NA; d_gene: TRBD1; CDR3nt: TGTGCCAGCAGTTTAAAGCAGACAGGGGCCCTCTATGGCTACACCTTC; CDR3aa: CASSLKQTGALYGYTF
v_gene: TRBV29-1; j_gene: TRBJ1-2; abundance: NA; d_gene: NA; CDR3nt: TGCAGCGTTGAAGAGCCAGGGAACAACTATGGCTACACCTTC; CDR3aa: CSVEEPGNNYGYTF
v_gene: TRBV7-3; j_gene: TRBJ1-3; abundance: NA; d_gene: NA; CDR3nt: TGTGCCAGCAGCTTAACGGGCAGTTCCCCAAACACCATATATTTT; CDR3aa: CASSLTGSSPNTIYF
v_gene: TRBV12-5; j_gene: TRBJ2-7; abundance: NA; d_gene: TRBD1; CDR3nt: TGTGCTAGTGGTTCCGGACAGGGTACCTTGGTGCAGTACTTC; CDR3aa: CASGSGQGTLVQYF